The clone carrying this T cell receptor (beta chain) has only a few counts. These data are taken from a study of CD8+ T cells in alopecia areata. Extracted RNA was reverse transcribed, and the resulting cDNA served as sequencing template. Produced via immunoSEQ multiplex PCR; TCRdb's table is partial and in-frame only. The sample lists roughly 65,000 clones, approximately 45% occurring once. The CDR3 sequence is 16 residues long. Germline CDR1 SGDLS, CDR2 YYNGEE. Unmatched junction bases numbered 6, after V lost 0 bases and J lost 2 bases. Punch biopsies of lesional scalp, plus peripheral blood, were taken from alopecia areata patients.

The source material was CD8+ T cells sorted from blood, sampled at week 0. This sequence was found in a human donor with alopecia areata. The rearrangement links TRBV9 to TRBJ2-3, with TRBD2 matching 7 bases. CDR3 sequence reads: CASSVEAGDYTDTQYF. CDR3 in DNA: TGTGCCAGCAGCGTAGAGGCGGGAGATTACACAGATACGCAGTATTTT.